The 24 T cell receptor beta chains in this list originate from one sample, sequenced in a study of metastatic and nonmetastatic thyroid tumors. TCRdb re-called clones via MiXCR from the PCR reads. Of more than 90,000 clones in the sample, about 12% were seen once. Each patient came to thyroid surgery without any prior treatment (of any kind). What was sequenced was blood. The receptor source for this set is a female donor with papillary thyroid cancer or a benign thyroid nodule (not recorded which). Some clones in this sample may be carry-over from other donors' samples.

At least ten counts were recorded for this clone. The rearrangement uses TRBV28 and TRBJ2-3, with a weak D call TRBD2 (5 bases). Germline values: CDR1 MDHEN, CDR2 SYDVKM. Trimming stripped 5 bases from V and 1 base from J, with 19 bases between. This CDR3 has 17 residues. For the CDR3, the DNA is TGTGCCAGCAGTCTGGCGGGCCCTGCAGTCGGCACAGATACGCAGTATTTT. It translates to CASSLAGPAVGTDTQYF.

This clone was seen many times. The rearrangement links TRBV12-3 or TRBV12-4 to TRBJ1-5, with 9 bases fitting TRBD1. The CDR3 consists of 14 residues. The V gene end was trimmed by 2 bases and the J gene end by 7 bases; junction bases not matched to a gene: 3. CDR3 sequence reads: CASSLTGGGQPQHF. The CDR3 bases are TGTGCCAGCAGTTTAACAGGGGGCGGCCAGCCCCAGCATTTT.

The V call is TRBV12-3 or TRBV12-4, the J call TRBJ1-2; 10 nucleotides match TRBD1. V was pared by 6 bases and J by 4 bases, with 2 bases of the junction left unmatched. The CDR3 runs to 13 residues. The CDR3 here is CASSRQGAYGYTF. CDR3 bases: TGTGCCAGCAGCCGACAGGGGGCCTATGGCTACACCTTC.

There are a few counts of this clone. Other DNA sequences in this sample translate to the same CDR3. This rearrangement joins TRBV6-5 to TRBJ1-4, with a tentative D call TRBD1 (5 bases). Germline CDR1 reads MNHEY; CDR2 reads SVGAGI. The CDR3 is 13 residues long. Trimming left V 7 bases short and J 7 bases short, with 13 bases between. CDR3 DNA sequence: TGTGCCAGCACAGTGAGGGGTCGTGAAAAACTGTTTTTT. Encoded protein: CASTVRGREKLFF.

This clone was counted ten times or more. The chain is built from TRBV12-3 or TRBV12-4 and TRBJ2-6, with 9 bases that match TRBD1. The CDR3 has 16 residues. J was trimmed by 2 bases and V by 5 bases; bases with no gene match: 4. The CDR3 DNA reads as TGTGCCAGCAGTAGACAGGGGGAGCCTGGGGCCAACGTCCTGACTTTC. Translating it yields CASSRQGEPGANVLTF.

About this clone: A much larger clone differs by one base, so this may be a read error. V is TRBV11-2 and J is TRBJ2-1, with D unclear. V lost 6 bases and J lost 5, with 20 bases in between. The CDR3 totals 16 residues. Germline CDR1 reads SGHAT; CDR2 reads FQNNGV. In DNA, the CDR3 is TGTGCCAGCAGTACTCCTACCGCGGTCTCACACAATGAGCAGTTCTTC. Translated: CASSTPTAVSHNEQFF.

This clone was counted a few times. A much larger clone is a single base away; this may be a read error. This chain uses TRBV2 with TRBJ2-1; 10 bases agree with TRBD1. J lost 12 bases, V lost 5 bases, and 7 bases had no gene match. The CDR3 contains 13 residues. The germline V gene encodes CDR1 SNHLY and CDR2 FYNNEI. The CDR3 bases are TGTGCCAGCAGTCGGACAGGGGGGTATGGGCAGTTCTTC. It yields the protein CASSRTGGYGQFF.

This clone was detected many times. The rearrangement uses TRBV30 and TRBJ1-6; D is possibly TRBD1 (6 bases). The germline V and J ends were trimmed by 4 bases and 7 bases, with 14 bases remaining between them. The CDR3 extends over 14 amino acids. From germline, CDR1 is GTSNPN and CDR2 SVGIG (reference sequence). CDR3: CAWTLGQPNSPLHF. The CDR3 region has the DNA TGTGCCTGGACGCTAGGACAGCCGAATTCACCCCTCCACTTT.

The table lists this clone with many counts. A single base separates this from a much larger clone, so it may be a read error. The chain combines TRBV6-2 or TRBV6-3 with TRBJ2-1; TRBD2 agrees at 7 bases. The CDR3 is made up of 13 amino acids. Looked up from germline, CDR1 is MNHEY and CDR2 is SVGEGT. Here the CDR3 DNA reads TGTACCAGCAGGGTGGGAGCGGGGCATGAGCAGTTCTTC. Translated, it gives CTSRVGAGHEQFF.

This clone was recorded many times. CDR3 residues: CASSTDPNQPQHF. The CDR3 DNA sequence: TGTGCCAGCAGCACCGACCCCAATCAGCCCCAGCATTTT. The chain recombines TRBV5-6 with TRBJ1-5; the D is unclear. V dropped 4 bases and J dropped 3 bases, with 8 bases sitting between them. Germline lookup yields CDR1 SGHDT and CDR2 YYEEEE. The CDR3 contains 13 residues.

This clone has ten or more counts. J is TRBJ2-2 and V is TRBV30; the D is unclear. Germline CDR1 GTSNPN, CDR2 SVGIG (reference sequence). There are 14 residues in the CDR3. The V end lost 2 bases, the J end lost 2 bases, and 9 bases lay between the germline ends. CDR3 amino acids: CAWSKGINTGELFF. The CDR3 DNA is TGTGCCTGGAGTAAAGGAATCAACACCGGGGAGCTGTTTTTT. The variable domain in full, completed from reference TRBV30 and TRBJ2-2, reads SQTIHQWPATLVQPVGSPLSLECTVEGTSNPNLYWYRQAAGRGLQLLFYSVGIGQISSEVPQNLSASRPQDRQFILSSKKLLLSDSGFYLCAWSKGINTGELFFGEGSRLTVL.

This clone occurred many times. The chain couples TRBV5-1 to TRBJ2-3; perhaps TRBD2 as D (6 bases). The CDR3 runs 16 residues. Looked up from germline, CDR1 is SGHRS and CDR2 is YFSETQ. V dropped 0 bases and J dropped 0 bases, with 11 bases sitting between them. CDR3 in DNA: TGCGCCAGCAGCTTGGTCGGGACTTACAGCACAGATACGCAGTATTTT. Translated, it gives CASSLVGTYSTDTQYF.

The sample holds many counts of this clone. This chain connects TRBV6-2 or TRBV6-3 to TRBJ1-2; 7 nucleotides match TRBD1. CDR1 is MNHEY and CDR2 is SVGEGT in the germline V gene. The CDR3 totals 15 residues. J lost 2 bases, V lost 5 bases, and 8 bases had no gene match. The CDR3 is CASSPATGMNYGYTF. DNA for the CDR3: TGTGCCAGCAGTCCCGCGACAGGGATGAACTATGGCTACACCTTC.

This clone was detected ten times or more. The rearrangement joins TRBV28 to TRBJ2-7; 14 bases map to TRBD2. The CDR3 totals 18 residues. V lost 6 bases and J lost 2; bases outside the gene matches: 12. The germline CDR1 and CDR2 sequences are MDHEN and SYDVKM. The CDR3: CASRPGTSGSDVPYEQYF. The CDR3 nucleotides read TGTGCCAGCAGGCCCGGGACTAGCGGGAGTGACGTTCCCTACGAGCAGTACTTC.

This clone showed up many times. The CDR3 region has the DNA TGCAGCGTGTCGGGACTAGACGGTGAAAAACTGTTTTTT. This codes for CSVSGLDGEKLFF. V and J are TRBV29-1 and TRBJ1-4; the D gene is possibly TRBD1 (5 bases). The CDR3 totals 13 residues. V gave up 6 bases and J gave up 7 bases, with 15 bases separating them. Germline V lookup: CDR1 SQVTM, CDR2 ANQGSEA. Based on the CDR3 plus reference TRBV29-1 and TRBJ1-4, the full variable domain is SAVISQKPSRDICQRGTSLTIQCQVDSQVTMMFWYRQQPGQSLTLIATANQGSEATYESGFVIDKFPISRPNLTFSTLTVSNMSPEDSSIYLCSVSGLDGEKLFFGSGTQLSVL.

This clone was counted between two and nine times. One junction end does not reproduce the germline sequence, and a read error may be involved. The rearrangement uses TRBV20-1 and TRBJ1-2; the D gene is possibly TRBD1 (5 bases). CDR1 DFQATT and CDR2 SNEGSKA come from the germline V gene (reference sequence). The CDR3 has 13 residues. The CDR3 loop reads CSAAFPRDYGYTF. As DNA, the CDR3 is TGCAGTGCTGCGTTCCCCCGGGACTATGGATACACCTTC.

This clone occurred many times. The rearrangement links TRBV28 to TRBJ2-7; D gene ambiguous. V gave up 0 bases and J gave up 5 bases, with 17 bases separating them. CDR1 is MDHEN and CDR2 is SYDVKM in the germline V gene. The CDR3 consists of 16 residues. The CDR3 region has the DNA TGTGCCAGCAGTTTATGGAATGGTCAGAACCCCCACGAGCAGTACTTC. This codes for CASSLWNGQNPHEQYF. The full variable domain, its missing parts supplied by reference TRBV28 and TRBJ2-7, is DVKVTQSSRYLVKRTGEKVFLECVQDMDHENMFWYRQDPGLGLRLIYFSYDVKMKEKGDIPEGYSVSREKKERFSLILESASTNQTSMYLCASSLWNGQNPHEQYFGPGTRLTVT.

The V call is TRBV20-1, the J call TRBJ2-5; 8 bases line up with TRBD2. Germline loops: CDR1 DFQATT, CDR2 SNEGSKA (reference sequence). J gave up 1 base and V 6 bases, and 7 bases lay outside the gene matches. The CDR3 spans 14 residues. CDR3 sequence reads: CSADITSGQETQYF. The DNA for the CDR3 is TGCAGTGCCGACATCACTAGCGGCCAAGAGACCCAGTACTTC.

This clone was detected ten times or more. This chain uses TRBV27 with TRBJ1-2, with a weak D call TRBD1 (6 bases). Per the germline V gene, CDR1 is MNHEY and CDR2 is SMNVEV (reference sequence). This CDR3 has 16 residues. V lost 0 bases to trimming and J lost 8 bases, with 19 bases between them. Written as DNA, the CDR3 is TGTGCCAGCAGTTTATCGTCGAGGGGGGGCGCGTGGGGCTACACCTTC. It yields the protein CASSLSSRGGAWGYTF.

The chain joins TRBV18 to TRBJ2-2; the match to TRBD2 covers 10 bases. The CDR3 has 18 residues. Germline CDR1 KGHSH, CDR2 LQKENI. V trimming: 1 base; J trimming: 3 bases; junction bases outside the gene matches: 8. The DNA for the CDR3 is TGTGCCAGCTCACCACTTATCCCGCTAGCGGGAGACACCGGGGAGCTGTTTTTT. This gives the protein CASSPLIPLAGDTGELFF. The variable domain in full, completed from reference TRBV18 and TRBJ2-2, reads NAGVMQNPRHLVRRRGQEARLRCSPMKGHSHVYWYRQLPEEGLKFMVYLQKENIIDESGMPKERFSAEFPKEGPSILRIQQVVRGDSAAYFCASSPLIPLAGDTGELFFGEGSRLTVL.

The chain joins TRBV20-1 to TRBJ1-2; 9 nucleotides match TRBD1. V shed 4 bases and J 6 bases; nucleotides not matched to a gene: 9. Germline V gene data show CDR1 as DFQATT and CDR2 as SNEGSKA (reference sequence). The CDR3 covers 14 residues. CDR3 DNA sequence: TGCAGTGCTATAAGGACAGGGGAGTGGAATGGCTACACCTTC. This translates into CSAIRTGEWNGYTF.

This clone was counted at least ten times. This CDR3 reads CASSAGLLTGELFF. The CDR3 DNA is TGTGCCAGCAGTGCGGGACTACTCACCGGGGAGCTGTTTTTT. The rearrangement uses TRBV2 and TRBJ2-2; TRBD2 aligns across 7 bases. Germline-derived CDR1 and CDR2 are SNHLY and FYNNEI. The CDR3 is made up of 14 amino acids. V shed 4 bases and J 4 bases; nucleotides not matched to a gene: 3.

This clone has at least ten counts. The chain couples TRBV6-2 or TRBV6-3 to TRBJ2-7; unclear D gene. Germline-derived CDR1 and CDR2 are MNHEY and SVGEGT. V was trimmed by 6 bases and J by 0 bases, leaving 12 bases between them. The CDR3 length is 14 residues. The CDR3 reads CASSWESSSYEQYF. The CDR3 DNA reads as TGTGCCAGCAGCTGGGAATCGAGCTCCTACGAGCAGTACTTC.

In its sample, this clone was seen many times. The V gene is TRBV13, the J gene TRBJ1-5; maybe TRBD1 (6 bases). The CDR3 is 15 amino acids. Trimming took 3 bases from V and 6 from J, leaving 15 bases between them. Germline CDR1 PRHDT, CDR2 FYEKMQ (reference sequence). CDR3 nucleotide sequence: TGTGCCAGCAGCTTTACGGGGGGCGGGAGTCAGCCCCAGCATTTT. This sequence encodes CASSFTGGGSQPQHF.